The 22 T cell receptor beta chains below all came from one sample that was sequenced in a study of cytomegalovirus exposure and HLA in healthy donors. In the PCR, 60 Vbeta and 13 Jbeta primers were used. Clones were read by immunoSEQ multiplex PCR, and TCRdb kept only the in-frame ones, dropping some. The sample lists about 150,000 clones; about four fifths were seen once. Sample: PBMCs. The receptors originated from a boy younger than 10 in good health and CMV-seronegative.

V gene TRBV28 combines with J gene TRBJ2-3; possible D gene TRBD2, 6 bases. CDR3 length equals 15 residues. The germline V gene encodes CDR1 MDHEN and CDR2 SYDVKM. The germline V and J ends were trimmed by 6 bases and 4 bases, with 17 bases remaining between them. The CDR3 DNA reads as TGTGCCAGCAGGGGGGACTCAGCGAGGGCAGATACGCAGTATTTT. Its translation is CASRGDSARADTQYF. The full variable domain, completed using reference TRBV28 and TRBJ2-3, is DVKVTQSSRYLVKRTGEKVFLECVQDMDHENMFWYRQDPGLGLRLIYFSYDVKMKEKGDIPEGYSVSREKKERFSLILESASTNQTSMYLCASRGDSARADTQYFGPGTRLTVL.

The rearrangement uses TRBV7-9 and TRBJ2-5; perhaps TRBD1 as D (6 bases). In germline, CDR1 is SEHNR, CDR2 FQNEAQ (reference sequence). The CDR3 loop spans 14 amino acids. The V gene lost 4 bases and the J gene lost 1 base, with 10 bases spanning the gap. The CDR3, as DNA: TGTGCCAGCAGCTCGTGGACAGCCCAAGAGACCCAGTACTTC. Translated, it gives CASSSWTAQETQYF. The whole variable domain, filled in from reference TRBV7-9 and TRBJ2-5, reads DTGVSQNPRHKITKRGQNVTFRCDPISEHNRLYWYRQTLGQGPEFLTYFQNEAQLEKSRLLSDRFSAERPKGSFSTLEIQRTEQGDSAMYLCASSSWTAQETQYFGPGTRLLVL.

A single count supports this clone. The rearrangement joins TRBV4-1 to TRBJ1-1; TRBD1 matches at 11 bases. The V segment lost 4 bases and the J segment 5 bases; nucleotides outside the gene matches: 6. CDR1 is MGHRA and CDR2 is YSYEKL in the germline V gene. This CDR3 region has 15 residues. CDR3 sequence (DNA): TGCGCCAGCAGCCCAGGGACAGGGGGAAGAACTGAAGCTTTCTTT. Protein product: CASSPGTGGRTEAFF.

This clone is a singleton in its sample. V is TRBV5-1 and J is TRBJ2-7, with D tentatively TRBD1 (5 bases). The germline V gene has CDR1 SGHRS and CDR2 YFSETQ. The CDR3 contains 15 residues. The V gene lost 1 base and the J gene lost 2 bases, with 13 bases spanning the gap. CDR3 protein: CASSLMAGIPYEQYF. CDR3 coding DNA: TGCGCCAGCAGCTTGATGGCAGGGATTCCCTACGAGCAGTACTTC. The whole variable domain, remainder taken from reference TRBV5-1 and TRBJ2-7, is KAGVTQTPRYLIKTRGQQVTLSCSPISGHRSVSWYQQTPGQGLQFLFEYFSETQRNKGNFPGRFSGRQFSNSRSEMNVSTLELGDSALYLCASSLMAGIPYEQYFGPGTRLTVT.

V and J are TRBV12-5 and TRBJ1-5; TRBD1 agrees at 9 bases. The junction had 6 bases not matched to a gene; V was cut back by 5 bases and J by 4 bases. Per the germline V gene, CDR1 is LGHNT and CDR2 is FRNRAP. The CDR3 has 15 amino acids. As DNA, the CDR3 is TGTGCTAGTGGTCCTCCGGACAGGGGAAATCAGCCCCAGCATTTT. This sequence encodes CASGPPDRGNQPQHF.

The chain couples TRBV4-1 to TRBJ1-5; D is perhaps TRBD1 (6 bases). V lost 3 bases and J 2 bases, leaving 20 bases between the germline ends. Per the germline V gene, CDR1 is MGHRA and CDR2 is YSYEKL. CDR3 length equals 18 residues. For the CDR3, the DNA is TGCGCCAGCAGCCAGATGGGGGCAGGCTTGGCGGGCAATCAGCCCCAGCATTTT. Translating gives CASSQMGAGLAGNQPQHF.

This chain uses TRBV28 with TRBJ1-2; TRBD1 is a possible D gene (5 bases). Trimming took off 2 bases at V and 0 bases at J, with 10 bases between the two ends. Germline V gives CDR1 MDHEN, CDR2 SYDVKM. The CDR3 length is 15 residues. CDR3 coding DNA: TGTGCCAGCAGTTTAGGGGCAGCCCCTAACTATGGCTACACCTTC. Residues: CASSLGAAPNYGYTF.

J is TRBJ2-7 and V is TRBV19; 8 bases align to TRBD1. This CDR3 region has 15 residues. Trimming removed 6 bases from V and 0 bases from J; junction bases left unmatched: 7. Germline lookup yields CDR1 LNHDA and CDR2 SQIVND (reference sequence). CDR3 residues: CASRDREKSSYEQYF. As DNA, the CDR3 is TGTGCCAGTAGGGACAGGGAAAAGAGCTCCTACGAGCAGTACTTC.

V usage is TRBV6-1 and J usage is TRBJ2-7, with 10 positions matching TRBD1. Germline V CDR1 and CDR2: MNHNS, SASEGT. CDR3 length: 15 amino acids. V gave up 4 bases and J gave up 2 bases; unmatched junction bases: 5. CDR3 in DNA: TGTGCCAGCAGTGCAACCGGGACAGGGGCCTACGAGCAGTACTTC. This translates into CASSATGTGAYEQYF.

The V and J genes are TRBV10-3 and TRBJ2-6; the match to TRBD1 covers 7 bases. This CDR3 is 15 amino acids long. V was clipped by 5 bases and J by 0 bases; unmatched bases: 1. Germline V gene sequence: CDR1 ENHRY, CDR2 SYGVKD. The CDR3 reads CAISRQGSGANVLTF. The CDR3 DNA is TGTGCCATCAGTAGACAGGGCTCTGGGGCCAACGTCCTGACTTTC.

Note on this clone: Other DNA sequences in this sample translate to the same CDR3. V usage is TRBV30 and J usage is TRBJ2-3; no definite D call. The CDR3 runs 11 residues. The V and J ends lost 3 bases and 5 bases respectively, with 6 bases between them. Germline CDR1 is GTSNPN and CDR2 is SVGIG (reference sequence). The CDR3 sequence: CAWRGEDTQYF. As DNA, the CDR3 is TGTGCCTGGAGAGGAGAAGATACGCAGTATTTT.

The chain combines TRBV11-2 with TRBJ2-3, with 9 nucleotides matching TRBD1. This CDR3 has 19 residues. The V gene's germline CDR1 is SGHAT and CDR2 FQNNGV. The V gene end was trimmed by 1 base and the J gene end by 4 bases; junction bases not matched to a gene: 15. The CDR3 nucleotides read TGTGCCAGCAGCTTAGTTCCACGGACAGGGGCCAAAGTCGCAGATACGCAGTATTTT. This translates into CASSLVPRTGAKVADTQYF.

V and J are TRBV7-9 and TRBJ2-1; TRBD2 matches 8 bases. Germline V lookup: CDR1 SEHNR, CDR2 FQNEAQ (reference sequence). The CDR3 has 15 amino acids. J gave up 4 bases and V 4 bases, and 6 bases lay outside the gene matches. CDR3 sequence reads: CASSYSGAKYNEQFF. The DNA for the CDR3 is TGTGCCAGCAGCTATAGCGGGGCCAAATACAATGAGCAGTTCTTC.

The chain recombines TRBV6-4 with TRBJ2-1, with 12 bases that match TRBD1. J lost 8 bases, V lost 11 bases, and 13 bases had no gene match. The CDR3 has 15 residues. Germline lookup yields CDR1 MRHNA and CDR2 SNTAGT. The CDR3, as DNA: TGTGCCTCGGAAGCGGGGACAGGGGGCGGAGATGAGCAGTTCTTC. It yields the protein CASEAGTGGGDEQFF.

The chain employs TRBV4-1 and TRBJ1-4, with TRBD1 identical over 9 bases. V lost 1 base to trimming and J lost 8 bases; unmatched junction nucleotides: 14. This CDR3 has 18 amino acids. Germline V lookup: CDR1 MGHRA, CDR2 YSYEKL. CDR3 DNA: TGCGCCAGCAGCCAAGCCCTCCAACTACAGGGGGCAGGAGAAAAACTGTTTTTT. This codes for CASSQALQLQGAGEKLFF.

This clone was detected only a few times. V usage is TRBV6-5 and J usage is TRBJ2-1; 7 nucleotides match TRBD2. Germline values: CDR1 MNHEY, CDR2 SVGAGI. Trimming removed 2 bases from V and 3 bases from J; junction bases left unmatched: 4. The CDR3 is 15 amino acids. The CDR3 region is CASSYGRERYNEQFF. The CDR3 DNA is TGTGCCAGCAGTTACGGGCGGGAGCGCTACAATGAGCAGTTCTTC.

In its sample, this clone was seen a few times. J is TRBJ2-2 and V is TRBV10-1; 7 bases are a match to TRBD2. CDR3 size: 13 residues. V dropped 3 bases and J dropped 6; count of bases not matched to a gene: 1. CDR1 and CDR2 from the germline V gene are WNHNN and SYGVQD (reference sequence). CDR3 DNA sequence: TGCGCCAGCAGTGATACTAGCGCCGGGGAGCTGTTTTTT. It translates to CASSDTSAGELFF.

V gene TRBV5-4 combines with J gene TRBJ2-2; TRBD2 aligns across 13 bases. The V gene's germline CDR1 is SGHNT and CDR2 YYREEE (reference sequence). Trimming cost V 5 bases and J 0 bases; bases outside gene matches: 7. The CDR3 is 18 residues long. DNA of the CDR3: TGTGCCAGCAGTCCGGGACTAGCGGGACTTGCGAACACCGGGGAGCTGTTTTTT. Translation gives CASSPGLAGLANTGELFF.

CDR3 amino acids: CASSQFDDRARRIIGTQYF. The CDR3 bases are TGTGCCAGCAGCCAATTTGATGACAGGGCTCGCAGGATAATTGGGACCCAGTACTTC. The V call is TRBV16, the J call TRBJ2-5, with TRBD1 identical over 7 bases. Germline V gene sequence: CDR1 KGHSY, CDR2 FQNENV. Unmatched junction bases numbered 21, after V lost 1 base and J lost 7 bases. This CDR3 spans 19 amino acids. The full variable domain, completed using reference TRBV16 and TRBJ2-5, is GEEVAQTPKHLVRGEGQKAKLYCAPIKGHSYVFWYQQVLKNEFKFLISFQNENVFDETGMPKERFSAKCLPNSPCSLEIQATKLEDSAVYFCASSQFDDRARRIIGTQYFGPGTRLLVL.

The chain combines TRBV28 with TRBJ1-4, with TRBD1 matching 7 bases. The V and J ends lost 2 bases and 8 bases, in that order; junction bases with no gene match: 5. This CDR3 region has 14 residues. Germline CDR1 is MDHEN and CDR2 is SYDVKM. CDR3 sequence (DNA): TGTGCCAGCAGTTTACCAGGGGGTAAAGAAAAACTGTTTTTT. Encoded protein: CASSLPGGKEKLFF. The full variable domain, rest sourced from reference TRBV28 and TRBJ1-4, is DVKVTQSSRYLVKRTGEKVFLECVQDMDHENMFWYRQDPGLGLRLIYFSYDVKMKEKGDIPEGYSVSREKKERFSLILESASTNQTSMYLCASSLPGGKEKLFFGSGTQLSVL.

The chain joins TRBV10-3 to TRBJ2-7, with D perhaps TRBD1 (8 bases). V lost 8 bases, J lost 5 bases, and 22 bases lay in between. The CDR3 is made up of 15 amino acids. The germline V gene encodes CDR1 ENHRY and CDR2 SYGVKD. CDR3 in DNA: TGTGCCATCGGCCCTGGCGACAGGGGAGGGAACGAGCAGTACTTC. Protein: CAIGPGDRGGNEQYF.

V is TRBV19 and J is TRBJ2-2; 8 bases are a match to TRBD1. The junction had 11 bases not matched to a gene; V was cut back by 7 bases and J by 1 base. Germline CDR1 reads LNHDA; CDR2 reads SQIVND (reference sequence). There are 17 residues in the CDR3. The chain's CDR3 is CASTPSSGTGNTGELFF. The CDR3 nucleotides are TGTGCCAGTACCCCCTCCTCCGGGACAGGGAACACCGGGGAGCTGTTTTTT.